Listed here is a single T cell receptor (beta chain). This specimen belongs to a study of blood T cell repertoires in COVID-19. Generated by immunoSEQ multiplex PCR, the TCRdb table keeps only in-frame clones and is missing some. Of about 210,000 clones in the sample, about 90% were seen once. The sequencing input was peripheral blood. The TCR sequence derives from a young man with acute or convalescent COVID-19.

CDR3 loop: CASSLSGAVLTYEQYF. Here the CDR3 DNA reads TGTGCCAGCAGTTTATCGGGGGCAGTGCTCACCTACGAGCAGTACTTC. The chain joins TRBV27 to TRBJ2-7; the D gene is possibly TRBD1 (6 bases). CDR3 size: 16 residues. Germline CDR1 and CDR2: MNHEY and SMNVEV (reference sequence). Trimming shortened V by 0 bases and J by 2 bases, and 14 bases separated the two germline ends.